The 31 T cell receptor beta chains below all came from one sample that was sequenced in a study of neurological immune-mediated disorders. TCRdb recomputed calls from the 5' RACE reads with MiXCR, one row per CDR3 protein. The table lists about 87,000 distinct CDR3 sequences, approximately 3.5% of them singletons. The sample was PBMCs. These receptors came from a woman in her forties or fifties with multiple sclerosis.

This clonotype showed up many times. The chain employs TRBV2 and TRBJ1-6; maybe TRBD1 (5 bases). V lost 7 bases and J lost 7, with 11 bases in between. This CDR3 contains 13 residues. The germline V gene encodes CDR1 SNHLY and CDR2 FYNNEI. The CDR3 region is CASIGGYNSPLHF. The CDR3 nucleotides read TGTGCCAGCATCGGGGGTTACAATTCACCCCTCCACTTT.

Many counts were recorded for this clonotype. The junction and the germline gene differ at one end; a read error may be behind it. The gene calls are TRBV2 and TRBJ1-5; TRBD1 might be the D (5 bases). Germline assignment: CDR1 SNHLY and CDR2 FYNNEI. This CDR3 has 16 residues. CDR3 protein: CASSEALLGVHQHQHF. CDR3 coding DNA: TGTGCCAGCAGTGAAGCGCTTCTGGGGGTACATCAGCACCAGCATTTT.

This clonotype has at least ten counts. This chain connects TRBV4-1 to TRBJ2-4; 11 bases fit TRBD2. CDR3 length: 18 residues. Germline values: CDR1 MGHRA, CDR2 YSYEKL. Trimming removed 7 bases from V and 6 bases from J; junction bases left unmatched: 17. As DNA, the CDR3 is TGCGCCAGCACCTACTTCCTAGGCCTAGCGGGGGGACTAAACATTCAGTACTTC. As protein: CASTYFLGLAGGLNIQYF.

There are many counts of this clonotype. V usage is TRBV4-2 and J usage is TRBJ1-2; 8 bases match TRBD1. Per the germline V gene, CDR1 is LGHNA and CDR2 is YNFKEQ. The CDR3 contains 16 residues. V shed 5 bases and J 3 bases; nucleotides not matched to a gene: 11. DNA of the CDR3: TGTGCCAGCAGCGCAAACACTCAGACAGGGGACTATGGCTACACCTTC. Its protein product is CASSANTQTGDYGYTF.

This clonotype came up a few times. Since a much larger clone is just one base distant, this may be a read error. The DNA for the CDR3 is TGTGCCAGCAGCTTTAGTCTGGAGAACCAGTACTTC. It encodes CASSFSLENQYF. This chain uses TRBV7-2 with TRBJ2-5; no firm D call. The germline V gene encodes CDR1 SGHTA and CDR2 FQGNSA. The CDR3 loop spans 12 amino acids.

This clonotype was found many times. V is TRBV18 and J is TRBJ1-2, with D perhaps matching TRBD1 (5 bases). CDR3 length: 14 residues. Per the germline V gene, CDR1 is KGHSH and CDR2 is LQKENI. V shed 3 bases and J shed 3 bases, with 11 bases lying between them. CDR3 nucleotides: TGTGCCAGCTCACCGCGGCAGGGCGACTATGGCTACACCTTC. Protein: CASSPRQGDYGYTF.

In its sample, this clonotype was seen a few times. The rearrangement joins TRBV7-2 to TRBJ2-1, with 9 bases lining up with TRBD2. With 1 base clipped from V and 6 bases from J, the junction kept 4 bases outside the gene matches. From germline, CDR1 is SGHTA and CDR2 FQGNSA. The CDR3 runs 15 residues. The CDR3 bases are TGTGCCAGCAGCTTAGGCGGGGGGGCTGGCAATGAGCAGTTCTTC. Its translation: CASSLGGGAGNEQFF.

This clonotype was seen repeatedly, ten times or more. This sequence joins TRBV3-1 and TRBJ2-1; D gene uncertain. Between the trimmed V and J ends, which lost 0 bases and 6 bases, there was a span of 18 bases. Germline CDR1 reads LGHDT; CDR2 reads YNNKEL (reference sequence). The CDR3 sequence is 17 residues long. The CDR3 DNA sequence: TGTGCCAGCAGCCAAGATTTGGCACGAAGGTCCGGCAATGAGCAGTTCTTC. Translating gives CASSQDLARRSGNEQFF.

At least ten counts were recorded for this clonotype. This chain uses TRBV4-1 with TRBJ1-3; D is undetermined. From germline, CDR1 is MGHRA and CDR2 YSYEKL. The CDR3 runs to 16 residues. The V gene lost 0 bases and the J gene lost 4 bases, with 13 bases spanning the gap. CDR3 residues: CASSQDDWADGNTIYF. The CDR3 coding sequence is TGCGCCAGCAGCCAAGATGATTGGGCAGACGGAAACACCATATATTTT.

This clonotype was seen at least ten times. V and J are TRBV3-1 and TRBJ2-7; D is uncertain. CDR3 length: 15 amino acids. V shed 0 bases and J shed 2 bases, with 11 bases lying between them. Germline CDR1 and CDR2: LGHDT and YNNKEL (reference sequence). CDR3 region: CASSQDAGPPYEQYF. DNA of the CDR3: TGTGCCAGCAGCCAAGATGCCGGGCCACCCTACGAGCAGTACTTC.

Ten or more counts support this clonotype. The rearrangement uses TRBV7-2 and TRBJ2-2; D gene ambiguous. From germline, CDR1 is SGHTA and CDR2 FQGNSA. The V end lost 5 bases, the J end lost 1 base, and 8 bases lay between the germline ends. This CDR3 has 14 amino acids. The CDR3 DNA reads as TGTGCCAGCAGCGTCCAGGTGAACACCGGGGAGCTGTTTTTT. Amino acid sequence: CASSVQVNTGELFF.

This clonotype was seen repeatedly, ten times or more. The gene calls are TRBV20-1 and TRBJ1-2; 11 bases map to TRBD1. CDR3 size: 14 residues. CDR1 is DFQATT, CDR2 SNEGSKA, per germline (reference sequence). The J segment lost 8 bases and the V segment lost 3 bases, leaving 8 bases of the junction unmatched. The CDR3 loop is CSASGTGGIAGYTF. DNA for the CDR3: TGCAGTGCTAGCGGGACAGGGGGGATTGCGGGCTACACCTTC.

This clonotype was observed many times. The rearrangement uses TRBV9 and TRBJ2-7; TRBD1 might be the D (5 bases). The germline V gene encodes CDR1 SGDLS and CDR2 YYNGEE. Trimming removed 0 bases from V and 5 bases from J, with 12 bases in between. There are 14 residues in the CDR3. Written as DNA, the CDR3 is TGTGCCAGCAGCGTAGGGGGCTGGGGTAACGAGCAGTACTTC. Translating gives CASSVGGWGNEQYF.

This clonotype came up many times. This chain links TRBV20-1 with TRBJ1-5; D remains ambiguous. V dropped 5 bases and J dropped 3 bases, with 8 bases sitting between them. Germline V gene lookup returns CDR1 DFQATT and CDR2 SNEGSKA (reference sequence). The CDR3 is 12 residues long. This CDR3 is CSAGGVNQPQHF. The CDR3, as DNA: TGCAGTGCTGGAGGCGTCAATCAGCCCCAGCATTTT.

This clonotype was seen at least ten times. This chain connects TRBV6-5 to TRBJ2-2; D not certain. The CDR3 sequence is 12 residues long. Germline assignment: CDR1 MNHEY and CDR2 SVGAGI. V lost 8 bases and J 2 bases, leaving 6 bases between the germline ends. The CDR3 nucleotides are TGTGCCAGCCACGGAAACACCGGGGAGCTGTTTTTT. Its protein is CASHGNTGELFF.

In DNA form, the CDR3 reads TGCAGTGCTCCTCAGGGGGTCTATGGCTACACCTTC. It codes for CSAPQGVYGYTF. The chain employs TRBV20-1 and TRBJ1-2; 7 bases map to TRBD1. Germline V gene data show CDR1 as DFQATT and CDR2 as SNEGSKA (reference sequence). V gave up 5 bases and J gave up 4 bases; unmatched junction bases: 4. There are 12 residues in the CDR3.

This clonotype has a count of ten or more. The chain is built from TRBV5-1 and TRBJ2-3, with D perhaps being TRBD1 or TRBD2 (5 bases each). The V and J ends lost 1 base and 0 bases respectively, with 6 bases between them. Per germline, CDR1 SGHRS and CDR2 YFSETQ. CDR3 length equals 14 residues. CDR3 bases: TGCGCCAGCAGCTTGCGGGACAGCACAGATACGCAGTATTTT. Protein sequence: CASSLRDSTDTQYF.

This clonotype was recorded many times. The J gene is TRBJ2-1, the V gene TRBV7-2; 11 nucleotides agree with TRBD2. Per the germline V gene, CDR1 is SGHTA and CDR2 is FQGNSA. The CDR3 contains 15 residues. V was clipped by 2 bases and J by 9 bases; unmatched bases: 6. The CDR3 here is CASSLLTSGEGEQFF. The CDR3 region has the DNA TGTGCCAGCAGCTTACTGACTAGCGGGGAGGGTGAGCAGTTCTTC.

J is TRBJ2-1 and V is TRBV20-1, with 11 bases fitting TRBD2. The CDR3 has 16 amino acids. V dropped 7 bases and J dropped 6; count of bases not matched to a gene: 14. CDR1 and CDR2 from the germline V gene are DFQATT and SNEGSKA (reference sequence). Here the CDR3 reads CSVKTSGGRAVNEQFF. In DNA form, the CDR3 reads TGCAGTGTCAAAACTAGCGGGGGCAGGGCGGTCAATGAGCAGTTCTTC.

This clonotype has at least ten counts. The V call is TRBV20-1, the J call TRBJ2-1; 10 nucleotides match TRBD2. Losses at the gene ends were 3 bases for V and 3 bases for J; bases not matched to a gene: 8. The germline V gene encodes CDR1 DFQATT and CDR2 SNEGSKA (reference sequence). CDR3 size: 16 residues. The CDR3 here is CSASHIAGGHYNEQFF. CDR3 in DNA: TGCAGTGCTAGCCATATAGCGGGGGGCCACTACAATGAGCAGTTCTTC.

Ten or more counts support this clonotype. The rearrangement links TRBV18 to TRBJ1-1, with unresolved D. Per the germline V gene, CDR1 is KGHSH and CDR2 is LQKENI. The CDR3 sequence is 12 residues long. V lost 3 bases and J 8 bases, leaving 10 bases between the germline ends. The CDR3 region is CASSPMMAEAFF. For the CDR3, the DNA is TGTGCCAGCTCACCGATGATGGCAGAAGCTTTCTTT.

In its sample, this clonotype was seen many times. The chain employs TRBV20-1 and TRBJ2-1; possible D gene TRBD2, 7 bases. The CDR3 contains 14 residues. Germline V CDR1 and CDR2: DFQATT, SNEGSKA (reference sequence). Trimming left V 5 bases short and J 4 bases short, with 15 bases between. The CDR3 reads CSASRGPVYNEQFF. CDR3 coding DNA: TGCAGTGCTTCGCGGGGGCCAGTTTACAATGAGCAGTTCTTC.

This clonotype has at least ten counts. This sequence joins TRBV20-1 and TRBJ1-1, with D possibly TRBD1 on 6 matching bases. The CDR3 spans 14 residues. V lost 6 bases to trimming and J lost 1 base, with 15 bases between them. Germline CDR1 is DFQATT and CDR2 is SNEGSKA (reference sequence). The CDR3 coding sequence is TGCAGTGCCTCGATACAGGGTTCGAACACTGAAGCTTTCTTT. This translates into CSASIQGSNTEAFF.

This clonotype was found many times. This rearrangement joins TRBV20-1 to TRBJ2-1, with a tentative D call TRBD1 (6 bases). Germline assignment: CDR1 DFQATT and CDR2 SNEGSKA (reference sequence). V lost 6 bases and J 5 bases, leaving 11 bases between the germline ends. This CDR3 region has 12 residues. The CDR3 bases are TGCAGTGCAAGACAGGACCACAATGAGCAGTTCTTC. Residues: CSARQDHNEQFF.

This clonotype was seen at least ten times. The chain uses TRBV7-2 and TRBJ2-2, with TRBD1 matching over 9 bases. The CDR3 is 16 amino acids. With V trimmed by 3 bases and J by 5 bases, 7 bases remained unmatched. In germline, CDR1 is SGHTA, CDR2 FQGNSA. In DNA form, the CDR3 reads TGTGCCAGCAGCTTCATGACAGGGGGTTCGACCGGGGAGCTGTTTTTT. It codes for CASSFMTGGSTGELFF.

V and J are TRBV5-1 and TRBJ1-6; TRBD1 agrees at 7 bases. The CDR3 covers 14 residues. Germline loops: CDR1 SGHRS, CDR2 YFSETQ. V shed 6 bases, J shed 5 bases, and the junction held 5 bases outside the gene matches. CDR3 in amino acids: CASKIGGDNSPLHF. The CDR3, as DNA: TGCGCCAGCAAGATAGGGGGCGATAATTCACCCCTCCACTTT.

This clonotype was counted at least ten times. The V and J genes are TRBV20-1 and TRBJ1-4; D possibly corresponds to TRBD1 (5 bases). This CDR3 is 13 amino acids long. V lost 5 bases and J lost 4, with 11 bases in between. Germline lookup yields CDR1 DFQATT and CDR2 SNEGSKA (reference sequence). The CDR3 here is CSAVVGGNEKLFF. DNA for the CDR3: TGCAGTGCTGTGGTTGGGGGTAATGAAAAACTGTTTTTT.

This clonotype was recorded many times. J is TRBJ2-1 and V is TRBV24-1; D might be TRBD1 or TRBD2, each matching 5 bases. This CDR3 comprises 16 residues. The ends were cut back, 4 bases at V and 5 bases at J, with 17 bases in the middle. Germline loops: CDR1 KGHDR, CDR2 SFDVKD. In DNA form, the CDR3 reads TGTGCCACCAGTGAAGCAGGGAGAGGAAGGGACAATGAGCAGTTCTTC. Amino acid sequence: CATSEAGRGRDNEQFF.

This clonotype was detected ten times or more. The chain carries TRBV5-1 and TRBJ1-3; the D gene is possibly TRBD1 (5 bases). The CDR3 has 16 amino acids. CDR1 is SGHRS, CDR2 YFSETQ, per germline. Deletions cut 3 bases from V and 0 bases from J, with 13 bases between. CDR3 residues: CASSSGTVISGNTIYF. CDR3 bases: TGCGCCAGCAGCTCCGGGACGGTGATCTCTGGAAACACCATATATTTT.

This clonotype showed up many times. The chain couples TRBV18 to TRBJ2-5; TRBD1 aligns across 8 bases. CDR3 size: 16 residues. The junction had 7 bases not matched to a gene; V was cut back by 0 bases and J by 4 bases. Germline V gene sequence: CDR1 KGHSH, CDR2 LQKENI. The CDR3 sequence is CASSPPNRGVGETQYF. CDR3 coding DNA: TGTGCCAGCTCACCACCGAACAGGGGGGTCGGAGAGACCCAGTACTTC.

This clonotype was found many times. The chain combines TRBV7-2 with TRBJ2-7, with 7 bases aligning to TRBD1. CDR3 length equals 17 residues. Germline CDR1 is SGHTA and CDR2 is FQGNSA. V was clipped by 6 bases and J by 3 bases; unmatched bases: 17. The CDR3 bases are TGTGCCAGCAGTTTCCACGGACAGGCTAGACGGGGCTACGAGCAGTACTTC. This translates into CASSFHGQARRGYEQYF.